This entry features one T cell receptor (beta chain) sequence. The data were produced by immunoSEQ multiplex PCR, yet TCRdb's version contains in-frame clones alone and is incomplete. Among 150,000 or so clones, 82% were seen once, and the ten largest hold roughly 4%. The sample originates from a study of T cell responses to AZD1222 COVID-19 vaccine. Per the germline V gene, CDR1 is LNHDA and CDR2 is SQIVND (reference sequence). V lost 1 base to trimming and J lost 9 bases, with 6 bases between them. The CDR3 is 11 residues long. The source material was peripheral blood, sampled on day 0 of MenACWY control vaccination. The source of this sequence is an adult in good health. This chain links TRBV19 with TRBJ1-2; D unclear. CDR3 coding DNA: TGTGCCAGTAGTATAGTCGGGAGCTACACCTTC. This sequence encodes CASSIVGSYTF.